This T cell receptor (beta chain) was profiled in a study of blood T cell repertoires in COVID-19 (dated by TCRdb to about 2020). About the investigation overall: The collaborator samples originated in the United States, Italy and Spain and spanned the acute and convalescent phases of COVID-19. The samples were drawn from two sources: the first 160 participants of the ongoing ImmuneRACE study, and 1,200 or so subjects contributed by 6 global collaborators. Deeply sampled blood TCRbeta repertoires from subjects exposed to, actively infected with, or recovered from COVID-19 were included in the dataset. Where available, HLA class I and class II types were taken from metadata supplied by the sample provider and were not determined by assay-based typing. The prospective study material was composed of cDNA or gDNA derived from T cells, B-cell-depleted T cells, or PBMCs. Sample metadata almost always included a de-identified subject ID, COVID-19 status, age in years and sex. A freely available public database, intended as a resource for researchers studying the immune response to SARS-CoV-2, is where the repertoires were released. What the study reported, not specific to this receptor: Clinical and demographic metadata were provided uncurated, with the amount varying by source and participant.

Participants in the prospective study were enrolled through a virtual design, were aged about 18 to 100 years, and lived in roughly 24 United States geographic areas. In the prospective study, participants were assigned to cohorts based on the clinical history participants reported in a screening survey and a study questionnaire. ImmuneRACE Cohort 3 recovered participants were defined by two consecutive negative NP/OP PCR tests, healthcare professional clearance, or symptom resolution. Each participant in the prospective study had whole blood, serum and a nasopharyngeal or oropharyngeal swab collected by mobile phlebotomists. Additional blood draws and questionnaires over an approximately two-month period could optionally be provided by prospective study participants. Blood samples from the prospective study were shipped frozen or at room temperature prior to DNA extraction. Its CDR3 holds 15 amino acids, cysteine through phenylalanine. CDR3 DNA only is kept here, 45 bases in frame from base 1. CDR1 and CDR2 (LGHNA, YSLEER) derive from the germline V gene. The trim is 0 bases for V and 6 bases for J, with a gap of 9 bases between the germline ends.

TCRbeta CDR3 regions were amplified from genomic DNA using the immunoSEQ Assay, a bias-controlled multiplex PCR. The paper's data handling went like this. The number of nucleated cells in each sample was estimated from the amplification of reference gene primers within the assay. Sequence reads were collapsed and filtered to measure the absolute abundance of every unique TCRbeta CDR3 rearrangement. For each sample, productive Simpson clonality was calculated as the square root of Simpson's diversity index over productive rearrangements. This is the immuneACCESS table as TCRdb keeps it, with only in-frame sequences that have V and J called. A part of the clones is gone; compared with another copy, unresolved V genes explain less than half, and the rest is unexplained. The V and J calls and clone size are taken from that table; D and trimming were inferred from the DNA. The sample table lists a few hundred thousand clones, over 80% of them with a count of one. About 5.4% of the sample lies in the top ten.

Remarks on this clone: What this receptor recognizes is not known. Per-nucleotide qualities are absent, and no much larger clonotype sits a single base away.

Source material: PBMCs or T cells enriched from blood (not recorded which). This TCR derives from a woman aged 45-65 years who had recovered from COVID-19. In this chain, TRBV4-3 is recombined with TRBJ1-6; the D gene cannot be resolved reliably. The CDR3 region has the sequence CASSQDARSNSPLHF. The DNA reads TGCGCCAGCAGCCAAGATGCCCGGTCTAATTCACCCCTCCACTTT.